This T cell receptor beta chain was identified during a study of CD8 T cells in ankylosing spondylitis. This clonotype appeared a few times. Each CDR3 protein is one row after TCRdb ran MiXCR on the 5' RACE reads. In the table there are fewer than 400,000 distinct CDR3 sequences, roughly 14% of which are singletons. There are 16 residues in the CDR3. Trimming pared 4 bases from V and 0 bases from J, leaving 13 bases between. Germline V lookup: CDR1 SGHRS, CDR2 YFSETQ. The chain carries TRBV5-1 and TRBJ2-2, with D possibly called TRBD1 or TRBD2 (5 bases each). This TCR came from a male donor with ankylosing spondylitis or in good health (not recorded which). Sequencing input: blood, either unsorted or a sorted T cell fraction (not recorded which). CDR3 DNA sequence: TGCGCCAGCAGCCCTGGGACGGCCGCGAACACCGGGGAGCTGTTTTTT. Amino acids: CASSPGTAANTGELFF.